Detailed here is one TCR beta chain. These data are taken from a study of blood T cell repertoires in COVID-19. The V end was cut by 2 bases, the J end by 0 bases, with 4 bases between. Per the germline V gene, CDR1 is SGHTA and CDR2 is FQGTGA. The CDR3 runs 13 residues. Here immunoSEQ multiplex PCR was the method, and the copy in TCRdb shows in-frame clones only, minus some. Of about 190,000 clones listed, around 84% were seen once; the top ten hold around 21%. The chain couples TRBV7-3 to TRBJ2-5; D unresolved. The sample was peripheral blood. The receptor was derived from a human donor in a cohort sampled during active COVID-19. CDR3 loop: CASSLAYQETQYF. CDR3 nucleotide sequence: TGTGCCAGCAGCTTAGCGTACCAAGAGACCCAGTACTTC.